These 27 T cell receptor beta chains originate from one sample sequenced in a study of blood T cell repertoires in COVID-19. Repertoires were generated with immunoSEQ multiplex PCR, while TCRdb's copy carries only in-frame clones and drops some. The sample comprises 250,000 to 300,000 clones, around 88% of which are singletons, and approximately 6% rests with the top ten. Sequenced: peripheral blood. These receptors were obtained from a man aged 80 or over with acute or convalescent COVID-19.

A remark on this clone: The sample contains more than one DNA sequence encoding this CDR3. The chain joins TRBV3-1 (or the pseudogene TRBV3-2) to TRBJ2-1; possible D gene TRBD2, 5 bases. Germline CDR1 and CDR2: LGHDT and YNNKEL (reference sequence). V dropped 4 bases and J dropped 3 bases, with 13 bases sitting between them. The CDR3 consists of 15 residues. CDR3 region: CASSLTSGSYNEQFF. As DNA, the CDR3 is TGTGCCAGCAGCCTCACAAGCGGCAGCTACAATGAGCAGTTCTTC.

The chain uses TRBV6-1 and TRBJ1-3, with 7 nucleotides matching TRBD1. This CDR3 has 18 residues. Germline V gene lookup returns CDR1 MNHNS and CDR2 SASEGT. Germline trimming cut 4 bases from V and 1 base from J; bases unmatched to any gene: 13. The CDR3 DNA reads TGTGCCAGCAGTGCTATCCCCGGGCGGGACAGATCTGGAAACACCATATATTTT. The encoded protein is CASSAIPGRDRSGNTIYF.

The gene calls are TRBV27 and TRBJ1-6, with 9 nucleotides matching TRBD1. V dropped 5 bases and J dropped 8; count of bases not matched to a gene: 7. Germline V CDR1 and CDR2: MNHEY, SMNVEV (reference sequence). CDR3 length equals 15 residues. CDR3 region: CASSPEGQGYSPLHF. The CDR3 bases are TGTGCCAGCAGTCCCGAGGGACAGGGTTATTCACCCCTCCACTTT.

This clone has at least ten counts. V and J are TRBV18 and TRBJ2-2, with TRBD2 identical over 7 bases. The CDR3 contains 15 residues. Germline loops: CDR1 KGHSH, CDR2 LQKENI. V lost 3 bases to trimming and J lost 3 bases; unmatched junction nucleotides: 4. The CDR3 DNA reads as TGTGCCAGCTCACCGCTGGGGAGGGACACCGGGGAGCTGTTTTTT. Translated: CASSPLGRDTGELFF. Supplemented by reference TRBV18 and TRBJ2-2, the full variable domain reads NAGVMQNPRHLVRRRGQEARLRCSPMKGHSHVYWYRQLPEEGLKFMVYLQKENIIDESGMPKERFSAEFPKEGPSILRIQQVVRGDSAAYFCASSPLGRDTGELFFGEGSRLTVL.

This chain uses TRBV9 with TRBJ2-3; 15 bases align to TRBD2. This CDR3 has 17 amino acids. The J segment lost 5 bases and the V segment lost 4 bases, leaving 8 bases of the junction unmatched. CDR1 and CDR2 from the germline V gene are SGDLS and YYNGEE. Here the CDR3 DNA reads TGTGCCAGCAGCCCCCGGACTAGCGGGGGGGCCCGAGATACGCAGTATTTT. Its protein product is CASSPRTSGGARDTQYF.

The rearrangement links TRBV10-3 to TRBJ2-2, with a tentative D call TRBD2 (5 bases). The CDR3 loop spans 15 amino acids. Per germline, CDR1 ENHRY and CDR2 SYGVKD. Trimming took 7 bases from V and 2 from J, leaving 14 bases between them. CDR3 in amino acids: CAITEEETNTGELFF. CDR3 DNA: TGTGCCATCACCGAGGAGGAAACTAACACCGGGGAGCTGTTTTTT.

The V call is TRBV5-1, the J call TRBJ2-5; a possible D gene is TRBD1 (5 bases). Trimming stripped 1 base from V and 0 bases from J, with 10 bases between. Germline CDR1 SGHRS, CDR2 YFSETQ. The CDR3 extends over 15 amino acids. This CDR3 reads CASSLMTANQETQYF. CDR3 nucleotide sequence: TGCGCCAGCAGCTTGATGACAGCTAACCAAGAGACCCAGTACTTC.

The J gene is TRBJ2-6, the V gene TRBV3-1 (or the pseudogene TRBV3-2); possibly TRBD2 for D (5 bases). The CDR3 runs 16 residues. The V end was cut by 2 bases, the J end by 2 bases, with 10 bases between. The germline V gene encodes CDR1 LGHDT and CDR2 YNNKEL (reference sequence). CDR3 DNA sequence: TGTGCCAGCAGCCAATTCGGGGAAGCTGGGGCCAACGTCCTGACTTTC. It specifies CASSQFGEAGANVLTF.

CDR3 residues: CASRRTGNTGELFF. In DNA, the CDR3 is TGTGCCAGCAGGAGGACTGGGAACACCGGGGAGCTGTTTTTT. The chain joins TRBV2 to TRBJ2-2; perhaps TRBD2 as D (5 bases). Germline values: CDR1 SNHLY, CDR2 FYNNEI. The V end was cut by 6 bases, the J end by 1 base, with 9 bases between. There are 14 residues in the CDR3.

The chain combines TRBV2 with TRBJ1-3, with TRBD1 identical over 7 bases. V lost 6 bases and J lost 3; bases outside the gene matches: 8. Germline assignment: CDR1 SNHLY and CDR2 FYNNEI. The CDR3 runs 15 residues. The CDR3 DNA follows: TGTGCCAGCAGAGGGGGCAGGGTGGGTGGAAACACCATATATTTT. Its protein product is CASRGGRVGGNTIYF.

The CDR3 region is CASSKGQGNEQFF. In nucleotides, the CDR3 is TGTGCCAGCAGCAAAGGACAGGGCAATGAGCAGTTCTTC. The V and J genes are TRBV7-3 and TRBJ2-1; 8 nucleotides agree with TRBD1. Germline CDR1 and CDR2: SGHTA and FQGTGA. The CDR3 is made up of 13 amino acids. V lost 5 bases to trimming and J lost 6 bases; unmatched junction nucleotides: 3.

The chain combines TRBV3-1 (or the pseudogene TRBV3-2) with TRBJ1-4; no reliable D call. CDR1 is LGHDT and CDR2 is YNNKEL in the germline V gene (reference sequence). This CDR3 is 12 amino acids long. The V end was cut by 3 bases, the J end by 8 bases, with 7 bases between. The CDR3 nucleotides are TGTGCCAGCAGCCAGGCTTTGGAAAAACTGTTTTTT. Protein: CASSQALEKLFF.

This clone was detected once. The chain's CDR3 is CASSPLTSHEQFF. The CDR3 DNA is TGTGCCAGCAGCCCCTTGACTAGTCATGAGCAGTTCTTC. This chain connects TRBV3-1 (or the pseudogene TRBV3-2) to TRBJ2-1; tentatively, D is TRBD2 (6 bases). The CDR3 totals 13 residues. The germline CDR1 and CDR2 sequences are LGHDT and YNNKEL (reference sequence). Trimming removed 4 bases at V and 8 bases at J, with 12 bases between.

The chain links TRBV5-1 to TRBJ1-1; 7 bases line up with TRBD1. Unmatched junction bases numbered 11, after V lost 2 bases and J lost 4 bases. This CDR3 region has 16 residues. The germline V gene has CDR1 SGHRS and CDR2 YFSETQ. The CDR3 region has the DNA TGCGCCAGCAGCTTACCGACGACAGGGAGAAGCACTGAAGCTTTCTTT. Protein sequence: CASSLPTTGRSTEAFF.

This clone has just one count. Other DNA sequences of this sample code for an identical CDR3. The chain links TRBV6-5 to TRBJ2-2, with TRBD1 matching over 7 bases. The CDR3 is 14 amino acids. Germline values: CDR1 MNHEY, CDR2 SVGAGI. V trimming: 6 bases; J trimming: 5 bases; junction bases outside the gene matches: 6. This CDR3 reads CASSRQGGTGELFF. The CDR3 DNA reads as TGTGCCAGCAGCCGACAGGGTGGAACCGGGGAGCTGTTTTTT.

This clone was found a few times. The chain recombines TRBV10-3 with TRBJ2-1; TRBD1 agrees at 10 bases. After removal of 7 bases from V and 4 bases from J, the junction contained 7 bases not matched to a gene. CDR3 length: 15 residues. Per germline, CDR1 ENHRY and CDR2 SYGVKD. CDR3 nucleotide sequence: TGTGCCATCAACCACGGGACAGGGGCATACAATGAGCAGTTCTTC. Translation: CAINHGTGAYNEQFF.

The rearrangement links TRBV24-1 to TRBJ2-5; 8 bases match TRBD1. Germline-derived CDR1 and CDR2 are KGHDR and SFDVKD. After removal of 4 bases from V and 5 bases from J, the junction contained 11 bases not matched to a gene. The CDR3 covers 16 residues. The CDR3 sequence is CATSDYRGIEGETQYF. The CDR3, as DNA: TGTGCCACCAGTGACTACAGGGGGATCGAAGGGGAGACCCAGTACTTC.

The chain employs TRBV6-5 and TRBJ1-2; no reliable D call. The CDR3 sequence is 11 residues long. Germline V gives CDR1 MNHEY, CDR2 SVGAGI. CDR3 in amino acids: CARPTIGGYTF. For the CDR3, the DNA is TGTGCTAGACCGACCATCGGGGGCTACACCTTC.

V and J are TRBV5-1 and TRBJ1-4; 8 bases are shared with TRBD1. After removal of 0 bases from V and 8 bases from J, the junction contained 3 bases not matched to a gene. Germline-derived CDR1 and CDR2 are SGHRS and YFSETQ. The CDR3 is 14 amino acids. The CDR3 DNA sequence: TGCGCCAGCAGCTTGGGACAGGGGCACGAAAAACTGTTTTTT. Its translation is CASSLGQGHEKLFF.

The V and J genes are TRBV19 and TRBJ2-2, with 14 bases aligning to TRBD2. CDR3 length equals 17 residues. The germline V gene has CDR1 LNHDA and CDR2 SQIVND (reference sequence). The V and J ends lost 4 bases and 2 bases, in that order; junction bases with no gene match: 3. CDR3: CASSTGLAGANTGELFF. The DNA of the CDR3 is TGTGCCAGTAGTACGGGACTAGCGGGAGCCAACACCGGGGAGCTGTTTTTT.

CDR3 region: CASSLPGQGSPYNEQFF. CDR3 coding DNA: TGTGCCAGCTCATTGCCGGGACAGGGCTCTCCGTACAATGAGCAGTTCTTC. The chain joins TRBV18 to TRBJ2-1, with 9 bases lining up with TRBD1. Per germline, CDR1 KGHSH and CDR2 LQKENI. The J segment lost 4 bases and the V segment lost 5 bases, leaving 12 bases of the junction unmatched. This CDR3 has 17 residues.

This clone was counted only a few times. The rearrangement joins TRBV6-5 to TRBJ2-3; 9 bases are shared with TRBD1. CDR3 length equals 15 residues. V shed 5 bases, J shed 4 bases, and the junction held 7 bases outside the gene matches. Germline CDR1 and CDR2: MNHEY and SVGAGI. CDR3 loop: CASSSPGQGPDTQYF. The DNA for the CDR3 is TGTGCCAGCAGTAGTCCGGGACAGGGACCAGATACGCAGTATTTT.

This chain joins TRBV25-1 and TRBJ2-2, with 8 nucleotides matching TRBD1. This CDR3 has 14 residues. V was clipped by 4 bases and J by 6 bases; unmatched bases: 4. Germline V CDR1 and CDR2: MGHDK, SYGVNS. CDR3 nucleotide sequence: TGTGCCAGCAGTGCCGACAGGGGAGCCGGGGAGCTGTTTTTT. As protein: CASSADRGAGELFF.

This sequence joins TRBV5-4 and TRBJ2-7; 7 nucleotides line up with TRBD1. CDR1 SGHNT and CDR2 YYREEE come from the germline V gene (reference sequence). The CDR3 loop spans 15 amino acids. Trimming at V came to 4 bases and at J to 3 bases, leaving 10 bases not matched to a gene. The CDR3 region is CASSGAPGQNYEQYF. The DNA of the CDR3 is TGTGCCAGCAGCGGGGCCCCGGGACAGAACTACGAGCAGTACTTC.

This clone was seen a few times. V and J are TRBV29-1 and TRBJ1-5, with TRBD1 matching 7 bases. This CDR3 comprises 19 residues. Trimming cost V 1 base and J 0 bases; bases outside gene matches: 15. CDR1 is SQVTM and CDR2 is ANQGSEA in the germline V gene. Here the CDR3 DNA reads TGCAGCGTTGAAGTCCGTGGACAGGCGTCTCTCCATAGCAATCAGCCCCAGCATTTT. Amino acid sequence: CSVEVRGQASLHSNQPQHF. Drawing the rest from reference TRBV29-1 and TRBJ1-5, the complete variable domain is SAVISQKPSRDICQRGTSLTIQCQVDSQVTMMFWYRQQPGQSLTLIATANQGSEATYESGFVIDKFPISRPNLTFSTLTVSNMSPEDSSIYLCSVEVRGQASLHSNQPQHFGDGTRLSIL.

The V call is TRBV4-2, the J call TRBJ2-5; the match to TRBD2 covers 9 bases. CDR1 and CDR2 from the germline V gene are LGHNA and YNFKEQ. This CDR3 has 17 residues. V lost 1 base, J lost 2 bases, and 8 bases stayed unmatched. The CDR3 region has the DNA TGTGCCAGCAGCCAAGCCCAAGCGACTAGCGGACAAGAGACCCAGTACTTC. Encoded protein: CASSQAQATSGQETQYF.

The chain has TRBV3-1 (or the pseudogene TRBV3-2) and TRBJ1-2, with 7 positions matching TRBD1. Trimming at V came to 3 bases and at J to 5 bases, leaving 9 bases not matched to a gene. This CDR3 has 15 amino acids. Germline values: CDR1 LGHDT, CDR2 YNNKEL (reference sequence). Here the CDR3 DNA reads TGTGCCAGCAGCCAGCAAGGGGGCGCAGGGTATGGCTACACCTTC. Its translation is CASSQQGGAGYGYTF.